Below are 18 T cell receptor beta chains sequenced from a single sample in a study of neurological immune-mediated disorders. TCRdb re-called the 5' RACE reads through MiXCR, storing one row per CDR3 protein. The sample comprises 30,000 or so distinct CDR3 sequences, over 4% of which are singletons, and about 21% rests with the top ten. Sequencing was carried out using PBMCs. All receptors derive from a young man in good health.

This clonotype was picked up many times. The rearrangement joins TRBV4-2 to TRBJ1-1; D is unclear. The CDR3 length is 13 residues. Germline loops: CDR1 LGHNA, CDR2 YNFKEQ. Trimming cost V 0 bases and J 5 bases, with 7 bases left between them. CDR3 DNA: TGTGCCAGCAGCCAAGAGGGGAGTACTGAAGCTTTCTTT. It specifies CASSQEGSTEAFF.

The sample holds many counts of this clonotype. The chain has TRBV10-3 and TRBJ2-7; 7 bases are shared with TRBD2. The V segment lost 6 bases and the J segment 0 bases; nucleotides outside the gene matches: 5. CDR3 length: 14 amino acids. Germline CDR1 and CDR2: ENHRY and SYGVKD. The CDR3 is CAIRPRGDSYEQYF. As DNA, the CDR3 is TGTGCCATCAGACCCCGGGGGGACTCCTACGAGCAGTACTTC.

This clonotype showed up many times. The chain uses TRBV5-1 and TRBJ1-6; 9 nucleotides align to TRBD1. The CDR3 contains 16 residues. Trimming removed 4 bases from V and 5 bases from J; junction bases left unmatched: 7. Germline V gene lookup returns CDR1 SGHRS and CDR2 YFSETQ. The CDR3 bases are TGCGCCAGCAGCCCGATGGACAGGGGAAATAATTCACCCCTCCACTTT. The encoded protein is CASSPMDRGNNSPLHF.

This clonotype has ten or more counts. The chain employs TRBV7-2 and TRBJ2-7; TRBD1 might be the D (6 bases). The CDR3 extends over 15 amino acids. V was pared by 4 bases and J by 0 bases, with 13 bases between. Germline V CDR1 and CDR2: SGHTA, FQGNSA. The CDR3 loop is CASSSRTASSYEQYF. CDR3 nucleotides: TGTGCCAGCAGCTCCCGGACAGCCAGCTCCTACGAGCAGTACTTC.

In this sample, this clonotype turned up many times. The V gene is TRBV12-3 or TRBV12-4, the J gene TRBJ2-2, with unresolved D. Trimming removed 3 bases from V and 6 bases from J, with 17 bases in between. The length of the CDR3 is 16 residues. The CDR3 spells CASSFHLFFNSGELFF. Written as DNA, the CDR3 is TGTGCCAGCAGTTTCCACCTGTTTTTCAACTCCGGGGAGCTGTTTTTT.

This clonotype occurred many times. This sequence joins TRBV14 and TRBJ2-7; 7 bases line up with TRBD1. The CDR3 is 15 amino acids. After removal of 1 base from V and 3 bases from J, the junction contained 6 bases not matched to a gene. Germline V CDR1 and CDR2: SGHDN, FVKESK. CDR3 in amino acids: CASSQALGQSYEQYF. The DNA of the CDR3 is TGTGCCAGCAGCCAAGCGCTGGGACAGAGCTACGAGCAGTACTTC.

The gene calls are TRBV5-5 and TRBJ2-7; TRBD2 is a possible D gene (5 bases). The CDR3 is 14 residues long. The V end lost 4 bases, the J end lost 2 bases, and 13 bases lay between the germline ends. Germline V CDR1 and CDR2: SGHKS, YYEKEE (reference sequence). The CDR3 DNA is TGTGCCAGCAGCCCGGAGGCCTCGACCTACGAGCAGTACTTC. Its translation is CASSPEASTYEQYF.

This clonotype was counted at least ten times. This rearrangement joins TRBV4-1 to TRBJ2-5; D may match TRBD1 or TRBD2 (5 bases each). The V gene lost 1 base and the J gene lost 2 bases, with 5 bases spanning the gap. The CDR3 has 13 amino acids. Germline V gives CDR1 MGHRA, CDR2 YSYEKL. The CDR3 loop reads CASSQGGQETQYF. The CDR3 DNA sequence: TGCGCCAGCAGCCAAGGGGGGCAAGAGACCCAGTACTTC.

This clonotype occurred many times. The V call is TRBV29-1, the J call TRBJ2-7, with D possibly TRBD1 on 6 matching bases. Between the trimmed V and J ends, which lost 0 bases and 3 bases, there was a span of 9 bases. Germline V gene lookup returns CDR1 SQVTM and CDR2 ANQGSEA. The CDR3 covers 13 residues. Written as DNA, the CDR3 is TGCAGCGTTGAAGAGCACAGGGACTACGAGCAGTACTTC. The encoded protein is CSVEEHRDYEQYF.

This clonotype has ten or more counts. The chain carries TRBV9 and TRBJ2-3; 13 bases fit TRBD2. From germline, CDR1 is SGDLS and CDR2 YYNGEE. Unmatched junction bases numbered 13, after V lost 4 bases and J lost 11 bases. This CDR3 has 16 residues. CDR3 region: CASSSGPGLAGYGQYF. The CDR3 DNA reads as TGTGCCAGCAGCTCGGGACCGGGACTAGCGGGGTATGGGCAGTATTTT.

This clonotype showed up many times. V gene TRBV20-1 combines with J gene TRBJ1-6; 7 bases align to TRBD1. The junction had 11 bases not matched to a gene; V was cut back by 3 bases and J by 0 bases. The CDR3 is 18 amino acids. Germline loops: CDR1 DFQATT, CDR2 SNEGSKA (reference sequence). The CDR3 sequence: CSARTGTDWSSYNSPLHF. CDR3 sequence (DNA): TGCAGTGCTAGGACCGGGACAGACTGGAGCTCCTATAATTCACCCCTCCACTTT.

This clonotype has at least ten counts. The chain uses TRBV20-1 and TRBJ2-2; D uncertain. CDR3 length: 14 residues. V lost 0 bases, J lost 4 bases, and 9 bases lay in between. Germline values: CDR1 DFQATT, CDR2 SNEGSKA (reference sequence). The CDR3 sequence is CSARDLGTTGELFF. CDR3 bases: TGCAGTGCTAGAGATCTAGGTACCACCGGGGAGCTGTTTTTT.

This clonotype appeared many times. The chain joins TRBV6-2 or TRBV6-3 to TRBJ1-2; maybe TRBD1 (6 bases). The CDR3 contains 14 residues. The V end was cut by 5 bases, the J end by 4 bases, with 14 bases between. Germline loops: CDR1 MNHEY, CDR2 SVGEGT. The CDR3 spells CASSTGQTSYGYTF. The CDR3 DNA is TGTGCCAGCAGTACCGGACAGACGAGCTATGGCTACACCTTC.

This clonotype was seen at least ten times. The genes are TRBV5-1 and TRBJ2-3; the D is unclear. This CDR3 comprises 12 residues. Germline V gene lookup returns CDR1 SGHRS and CDR2 YFSETQ. With 5 bases removed from V and 4 bases from J, the gap between germline ends came to 8 bases. The CDR3: CASSFNADTQYF. DNA of the CDR3: TGCGCCAGCAGTTTCAACGCAGATACGCAGTATTTT.

At least ten counts were recorded for this clonotype. The genes are TRBV7-3 and TRBJ1-6, with D possibly being TRBD1 (5 bases). The CDR3 runs to 14 residues. Germline loops: CDR1 SGHTA, CDR2 FQGTGA. V was cut by 5 bases and J by 4 bases, with 9 bases left in between. CDR3 nucleotides: TGTGCCAGCAGCCAGGGACCTTATAATTCACCCCTCCACTTT. Translated: CASSQGPYNSPLHF. Full variable domain (rest looked up from reference TRBV7-3 and TRBJ1-6): GAGVSQTPSNKVTEKGKYVELRCDPISGHTALYWYRQSLGQGPEFLIYFQGTGAADDSGLPNDRFFAVRPEGSVSTLKIQRTERGDSAVYLCASSQGPYNSPLHFGNGTRLTVT.

This clonotype occurred many times. The chain uses TRBV7-8 and TRBJ2-1, with D perhaps assigned TRBD1 or TRBD2 (6 bases each). The CDR3 is 18 amino acids. Trimming took 2 bases from V and 3 from J, leaving 20 bases between them. Germline V lookup: CDR1 SGHVS, CDR2 FQNEAQ. The CDR3 loop reads CASSLKGLGGPYYNEQFF. The CDR3 bases are TGTGCCAGCAGCTTAAAGGGGCTGGGGGGCCCCTACTACAATGAGCAGTTCTTC.

Many counts were recorded for this clonotype. The V and J genes are TRBV7-9 and TRBJ2-3, with TRBD1 matching over 7 bases. Germline V gene lookup returns CDR1 SEHNR and CDR2 FQNEAQ (reference sequence). The CDR3 has 16 amino acids. Trimming removed 4 bases from V and 2 bases from J; junction bases left unmatched: 9. CDR3 DNA sequence: TGTGCCAGCAGCTATTACCCACAGGGGACCACAGATACGCAGTATTTT. It specifies CASSYYPQGTTDTQYF.

The sample holds many counts of this clonotype. The gene calls are TRBV20-1 and TRBJ2-5; the D gene is possibly TRBD2 (5 bases). This CDR3 has 17 amino acids. Germline V lookup: CDR1 DFQATT, CDR2 SNEGSKA (reference sequence). V lost 3 bases, J lost 5 bases, and 25 bases lay in between. The DNA for the CDR3 is TGCAGTGCTAGCCCTAACACTAGTCCCGGGATTAGGGAGACCCAGTACTTC. Protein sequence: CSASPNTSPGIRETQYF.